Listed below are T cell receptor beta chains from one sample, sequenced in a study of beta chain features in type 1 diabetes. Only in-frame clones appear in the TCRdb table, and some are missing; sequencing was by immunoSEQ multiplex PCR. The repertoire includes some 350,000 clones, roughly 13% of them detected once, and over 0.014% sits in the top ten. The sample taken for sequencing was naive CD4+ T cells from blood. The receptors were gathered from a woman between 18 and 29 years old with type 1 diabetes. CDR3s include the opening cysteine and the closing phenylalanine or tryptophan. The D gene is left open where the match is weak. Clone sizes are given selectively: once, few, many, or a class where the clone is expanded.

J gene,D gene,clone size,V gene,CDR3 protein,CDR3 DNA
TRBJ2-3,TRBD2,NA,TRBV4-3,CASSPGPGRGTDTQYF,TGCGCCAGCAGCCCCGGACCCGGGAGGGGTACAGATACGCAGTATTTT
TRBJ1-2,TRBD1,few,TRBV4-3,CASSRLTGGNDGYTF,TGCGCCAGCAGCCGACTAACAGGGGGCAATGATGGCTACACCTTC
TRBJ2-3,TRBD2,few,TRBV5-1,CASSLSTSGTDTQYF,TGCGCCAGCAGCTTGTCGACTAGCGGCACAGATACGCAGTATTTT
TRBJ2-5,NA,NA,TRBV18,CASSPPARGETQYF,TGTGCCAGCTCACCACCGGCGAGAGGAGAGACCCAGTACTTC
TRBJ1-1,NA,few,TRBV11-2,CASSLDQLVKQAFF,TGTGCCAGCAGCTTAGATCAGCTAGTCAAGCAAGCTTTCTTT
TRBJ1-2,TRBD1,NA,TRBV7-2,CASSLPGQGFRGYTF,TGTGCCAGCAGCTTGCCGGGACAGGGGTTTCGTGGCTACACCTTC
TRBJ2-7,NA,NA,TRBV4-2,CASSQDEQVSYEQYF,TGTGCCAGCAGCCAAGATGAACAGGTCTCCTACGAGCAGTACTTC
TRBJ1-3,TRBD1,NA,TRBV7-9,CASSPTFSGTGVSGNTIYF,TGTGCCAGCAGCCCTACATTTTCCGGGACAGGGGTCTCTGGAAACACCATATATTTT
TRBJ2-5,TRBD1,few,TRBV6-1,CASSTTGGRETQYF,TGTGCCAGCAGCACTACAGGGGGCCGAGAGACCCAGTACTTC
TRBJ1-2,NA,NA,TRBV30,CAWSGGGGYTF,TGTGCCTGGAGTGGCGGGGGCGGCTACACCTTC
TRBJ2-4,TRBD2,NA,TRBV25-1,CASSTHLAGGESQYF,TGTGCCAGCAGTACACATTTAGCGGGAGGAGAGTCCCAGTACTTC
TRBJ1-2,NA,NA,TRBV30,CAWSAGQHYGYTF,TGTGCCTGGAGTGCCGGACAGCACTATGGCTACACCTTC
TRBJ2-3,NA,few,TRBV11-2,CASSPRVGTDTQYF,TGTGCCAGCAGCCCCCGCGTGGGCACAGATACGCAGTATTTT
TRBJ2-1,NA,few,TRBV18,CASSRNPDNEQFF,TGTGCCAGCTCACGAAACCCAGACAATGAGCAGTTCTTC
TRBJ2-1,NA,NA,TRBV14,CASSQVGHNEQFF,TGTGCCAGCAGCCAAGTTGGCCACAATGAGCAGTTCTTC
TRBJ2-1,NA,few,TRBV19,CASSIHQGGNEQFF,TGTGCCAGTAGTATACACCAGGGTGGCAATGAGCAGTTCTTC
TRBJ1-2,TRBD1,few,TRBV7-9,CASRFVGQGAGYTF,TGTGCCAGCAGATTCGTGGGACAGGGAGCTGGCTACACCTTC
TRBJ1-5,NA,NA,TRBV16,CASSPQGNSNQPQHF,TGTGCCAGCAGCCCACAGGGAAATAGCAATCAGCCCCAGCATTTT
TRBJ2-7,TRBD2,few,TRBV18,CASSPVLAGYEQYF,TGTGCCAGCTCACCGGTGCTAGCGGGGTACGAGCAGTACTTC
TRBJ2-1,NA,NA,TRBV29-1,CSVDGGFTYNEQFF,TGCAGCGTTGATGGGGGCTTTACCTACAATGAGCAGTTCTTC
TRBJ2-5,TRBD2,few,TRBV6-5,CASSYSGEWETQYF,TGTGCCAGCAGTTACAGCGGGGAGTGGGAGACCCAGTACTTC
TRBJ1-4,TRBD1,NA,TRBV5-1,CASSPGLLWTGQEKLFF,TGCGCCAGCAGCCCCGGCCTGTTATGGACAGGGCAAGAAAAACTGTTTTTT
TRBJ2-5,TRBD1,NA,TRBV28,CASSLAGQGQETQYF,TGTGCCAGCAGTTTGGCCGGACAGGGCCAAGAGACCCAGTACTTC
TRBJ2-1,NA,NA,TRBV28,CASSSPQNNEQFF,TGTGCCAGCAGTTCGCCTCAGAACAATGAGCAGTTCTTC
TRBJ1-3,TRBD1,NA,TRBV25-1,CASSQQGTPSGNTIYF,TGTGCCAGCAGTCAACAGGGGACCCCCTCTGGAAACACCATATATTTT
TRBJ2-1,TRBD1,NA,TRBV27,CASTPDRVGYNEQFF,TGTGCCAGCACCCCAGACAGGGTGGGATACAATGAGCAGTTCTTC
TRBJ1-2,TRBD1,few,TRBV6-5,CASSRDSNYGYTF,TGTGCCAGCAGCCGGGACAGCAACTATGGCTACACCTTC
TRBJ1-2,TRBD1,NA,TRBV4-1,CASSQDRDRGLNYGYTF,TGCGCCAGCAGCCAAGATCGGGACAGGGGGCTTAACTATGGCTACACCTTC
TRBJ2-5,NA,NA,TRBV5-1,CASSLEGLSSQETQYF,TGCGCCAGCAGCTTGGAGGGGTTAAGCAGCCAAGAGACCCAGTACTTC
TRBJ2-5,TRBD1,few,TRBV2,CASRGQGETQYF,TGTGCCAGCAGAGGACAGGGAGAGACCCAGTACTTC
TRBJ2-1,NA,NA,TRBV18,CASSRPDLGNEQFF,TGTGCCAGCTCGCGACCGGACTTAGGGAATGAGCAGTTCTTC
TRBJ1-1,TRBD1,NA,TRBV10-3,CAISGQGRTEAFF,TGTGCCATCAGTGGACAGGGACGCACTGAAGCTTTCTTT
TRBJ2-5,TRBD2,NA,TRBV28,CASGRDQETQYF,TGTGCCAGCGGGAGGGATCAAGAGACCCAGTACTTC
TRBJ1-3,NA,few,TRBV29-1,CSVDSGRSGNTIYF,TGCAGCGTTGATTCGGGGAGATCTGGAAACACCATATATTTT
TRBJ2-7,NA,once,TRBV19,CASSPIQGIYEQYF,TGTGCCAGTAGTCCGATCCAGGGGATCTACGAGCAGTACTTC
TRBJ2-1,NA,NA,TRBV2,CASSVRRGGSSYNEQFF,TGTGCCAGCAGTGTCCGACGCGGAGGAAGCTCCTACAATGAGCAGTTCTTC